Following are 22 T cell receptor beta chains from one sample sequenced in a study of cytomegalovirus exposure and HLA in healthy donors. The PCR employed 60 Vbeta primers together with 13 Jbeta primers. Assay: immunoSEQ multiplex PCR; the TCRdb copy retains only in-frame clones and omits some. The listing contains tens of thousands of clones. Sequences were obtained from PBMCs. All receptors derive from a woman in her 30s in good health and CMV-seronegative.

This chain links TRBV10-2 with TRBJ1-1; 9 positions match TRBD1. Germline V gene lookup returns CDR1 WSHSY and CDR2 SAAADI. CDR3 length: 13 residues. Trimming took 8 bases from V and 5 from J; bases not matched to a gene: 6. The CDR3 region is CASRTGGGTEAFF. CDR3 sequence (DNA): TGCGCCAGCCGTACAGGGGGCGGAACTGAAGCTTTCTTT.

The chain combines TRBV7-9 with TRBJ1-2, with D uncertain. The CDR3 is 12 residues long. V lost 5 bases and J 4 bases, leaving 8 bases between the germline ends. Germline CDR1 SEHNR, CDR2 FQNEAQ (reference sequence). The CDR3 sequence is CASSPEGYGYTF. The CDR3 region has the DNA TGTGCCAGCAGCCCGGAGGGCTATGGCTACACCTTC. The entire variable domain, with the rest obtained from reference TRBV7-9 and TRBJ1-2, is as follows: DTGVSQNPRHKITKRGQNVTFRCDPISEHNRLYWYRQTLGQGPEFLTYFQNEAQLEKSRLLSDRFSAERPKGSFSTLEIQRTEQGDSAMYLCASSPEGYGYTFGSGTRLTVV.

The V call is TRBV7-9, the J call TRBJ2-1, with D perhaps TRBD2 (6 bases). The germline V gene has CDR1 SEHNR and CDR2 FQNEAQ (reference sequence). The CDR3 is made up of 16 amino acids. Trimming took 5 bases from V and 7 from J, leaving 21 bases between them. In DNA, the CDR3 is TGTGCCAGCAGCCCCTTTCGGGGGAAAAATAGAAATGAGCAGTTCTTC. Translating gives CASSPFRGKNRNEQFF. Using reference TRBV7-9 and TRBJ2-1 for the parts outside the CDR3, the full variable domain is DTGVSQNPRHKITKRGQNVTFRCDPISEHNRLYWYRQTLGQGPEFLTYFQNEAQLEKSRLLSDRFSAERPKGSFSTLEIQRTEQGDSAMYLCASSPFRGKNRNEQFFGPGTRLTVL.

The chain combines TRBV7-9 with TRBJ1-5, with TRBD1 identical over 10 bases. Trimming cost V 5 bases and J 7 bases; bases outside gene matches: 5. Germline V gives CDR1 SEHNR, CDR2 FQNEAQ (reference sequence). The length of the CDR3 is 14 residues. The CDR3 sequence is CASSPGTGVQPQHF. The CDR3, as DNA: TGTGCCAGCAGCCCCGGGACAGGGGTCCAGCCCCAGCATTTT.

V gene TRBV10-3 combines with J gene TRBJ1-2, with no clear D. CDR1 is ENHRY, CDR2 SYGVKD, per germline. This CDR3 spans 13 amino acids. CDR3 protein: CAHERELGYGYTF. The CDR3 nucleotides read TGTGCTCACGAGAGGGAGCTCGGCTATGGCTACACCTTC.

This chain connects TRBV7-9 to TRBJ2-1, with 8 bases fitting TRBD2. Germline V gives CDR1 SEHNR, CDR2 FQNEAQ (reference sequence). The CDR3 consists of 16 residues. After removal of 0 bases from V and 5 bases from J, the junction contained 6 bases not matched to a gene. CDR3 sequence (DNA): TGTGCCAGCAGCTTAGCGCTACTAGCGGACGACAATGAGCAGTTCTTC. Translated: CASSLALLADDNEQFF.

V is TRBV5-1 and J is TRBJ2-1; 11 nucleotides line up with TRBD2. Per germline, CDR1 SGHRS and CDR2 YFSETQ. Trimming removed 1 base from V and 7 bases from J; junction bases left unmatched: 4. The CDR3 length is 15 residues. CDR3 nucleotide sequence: TGCGCCAGCAGCTTGACTAGCGGGAGTCATAATGAGCAGTTCTTC. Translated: CASSLTSGSHNEQFF.

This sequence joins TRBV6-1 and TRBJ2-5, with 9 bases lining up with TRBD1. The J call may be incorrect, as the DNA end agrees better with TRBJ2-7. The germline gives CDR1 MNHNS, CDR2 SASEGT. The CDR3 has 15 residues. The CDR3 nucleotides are TGTGCCAGCAGCGTTAACAGGGGGCAGATCGACGAGCAGTACTTC. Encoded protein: CASSVNRGQIDEQYF.

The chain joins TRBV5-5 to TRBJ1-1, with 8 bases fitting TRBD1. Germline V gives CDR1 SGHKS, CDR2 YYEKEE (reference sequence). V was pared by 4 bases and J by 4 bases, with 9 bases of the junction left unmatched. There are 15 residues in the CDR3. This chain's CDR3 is CASSGTGGGITEAFF. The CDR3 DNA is TGTGCCAGCAGCGGTACAGGGGGGGGGATCACTGAAGCTTTCTTT.

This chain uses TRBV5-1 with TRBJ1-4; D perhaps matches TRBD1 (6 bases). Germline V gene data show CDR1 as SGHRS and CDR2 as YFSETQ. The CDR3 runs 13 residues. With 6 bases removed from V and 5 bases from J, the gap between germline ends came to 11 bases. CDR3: CASKEGGNEKLFF. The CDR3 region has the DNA TGCGCCAGCAAGGAGGGGGGGAATGAAAAACTGTTTTTT.

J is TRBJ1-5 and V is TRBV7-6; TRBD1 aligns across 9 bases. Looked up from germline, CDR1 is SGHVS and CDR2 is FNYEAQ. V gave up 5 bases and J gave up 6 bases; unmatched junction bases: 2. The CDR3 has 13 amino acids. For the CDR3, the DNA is TGTGCCAGCAGCCAGGACAGGGGTCAGCCCCAGCATTTT. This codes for CASSQDRGQPQHF.

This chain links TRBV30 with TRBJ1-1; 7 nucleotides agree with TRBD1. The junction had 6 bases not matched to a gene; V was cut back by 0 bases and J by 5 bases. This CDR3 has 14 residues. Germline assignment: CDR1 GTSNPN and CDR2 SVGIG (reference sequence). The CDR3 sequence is CAWSVRGRGTEAFF. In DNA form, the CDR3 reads TGTGCCTGGAGTGTAAGGGGGCGGGGTACTGAAGCTTTCTTT.

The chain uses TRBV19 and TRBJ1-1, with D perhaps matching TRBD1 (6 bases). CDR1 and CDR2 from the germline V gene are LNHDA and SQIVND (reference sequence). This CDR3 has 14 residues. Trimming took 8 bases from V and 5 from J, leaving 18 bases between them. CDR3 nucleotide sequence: TGTGCCAGTGGATTCTTGACAGGAAGGACTGAAGCTTTCTTT. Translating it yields CASGFLTGRTEAFF.

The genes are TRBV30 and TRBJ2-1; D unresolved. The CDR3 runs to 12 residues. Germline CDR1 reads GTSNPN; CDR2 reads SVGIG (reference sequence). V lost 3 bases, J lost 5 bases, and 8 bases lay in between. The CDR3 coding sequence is TGTGCCTGGAGAAGAAGCCACAATGAGCAGTTCTTC. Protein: CAWRRSHNEQFF. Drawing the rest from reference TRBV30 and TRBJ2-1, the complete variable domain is SQTIHQWPATLVQPVGSPLSLECTVEGTSNPNLYWYRQAAGRGLQLLFYSVGIGQISSEVPQNLSASRPQDRQFILSSKKLLLSDSGFYLCAWRRSHNEQFFGPGTRLTVL.

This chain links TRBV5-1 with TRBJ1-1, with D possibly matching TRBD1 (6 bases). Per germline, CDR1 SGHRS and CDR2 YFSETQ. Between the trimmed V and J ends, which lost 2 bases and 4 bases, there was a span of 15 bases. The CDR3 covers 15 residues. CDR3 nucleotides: TGCGCCAGCAGCTTAGGGGCCGACAGGCTCACTGAAGCTTTCTTT. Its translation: CASSLGADRLTEAFF.

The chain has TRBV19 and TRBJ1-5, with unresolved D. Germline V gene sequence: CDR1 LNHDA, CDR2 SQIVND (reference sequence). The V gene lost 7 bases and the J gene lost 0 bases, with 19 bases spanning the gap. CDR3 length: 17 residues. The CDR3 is CASTPRWSPNSNQPQHF. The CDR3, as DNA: TGTGCCAGTACCCCTAGATGGAGTCCTAATAGCAATCAGCCCCAGCATTTT. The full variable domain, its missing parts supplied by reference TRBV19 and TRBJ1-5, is DGGITQSPKYLFRKEGQNVTLSCEQNLNHDAMYWYRQDPGQGLRLIYYSQIVNDFQKGDIAEGYSVSREKKESFPLTVTSAQKNPTAFYLCASTPRWSPNSNQPQHFGDGTRLSIL.

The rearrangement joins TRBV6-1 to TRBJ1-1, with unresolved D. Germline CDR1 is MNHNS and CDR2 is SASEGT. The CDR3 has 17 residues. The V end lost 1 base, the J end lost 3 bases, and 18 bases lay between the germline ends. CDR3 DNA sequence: TGTGCCAGCAGTGAAGGGAGGGTAGTGAATTCGGACACTGAAGCTTTCTTT. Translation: CASSEGRVVNSDTEAFF.

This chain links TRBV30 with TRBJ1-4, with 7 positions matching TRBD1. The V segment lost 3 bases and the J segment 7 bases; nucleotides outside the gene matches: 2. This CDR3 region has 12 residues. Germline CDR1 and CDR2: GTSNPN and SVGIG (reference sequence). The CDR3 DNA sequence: TGTGCCTGGAGCCGACAGGGTGAAAAACTGTTTTTT. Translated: CAWSRQGEKLFF.

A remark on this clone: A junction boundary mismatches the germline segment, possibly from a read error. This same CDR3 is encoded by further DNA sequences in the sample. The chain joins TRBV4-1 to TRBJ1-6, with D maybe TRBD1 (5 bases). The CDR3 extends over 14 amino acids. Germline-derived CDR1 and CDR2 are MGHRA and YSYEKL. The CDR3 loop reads CASSQGGGDSPLHF. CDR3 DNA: TGCGCCAGCAGCCAGGGGGGGGGAGATTCACCCCTACACTTT.

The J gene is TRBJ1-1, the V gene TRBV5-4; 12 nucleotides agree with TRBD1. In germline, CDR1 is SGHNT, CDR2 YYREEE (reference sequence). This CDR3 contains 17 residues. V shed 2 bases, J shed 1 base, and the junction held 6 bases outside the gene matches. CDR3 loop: CASSLGDRGRGNTEAFF. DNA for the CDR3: TGTGCCAGCAGCTTAGGGGACAGGGGGCGCGGGAACACTGAAGCTTTCTTT. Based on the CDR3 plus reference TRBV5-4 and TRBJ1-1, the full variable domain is ETGVTQSPTHLIKTRGQQVTLRCSSQSGHNTVSWYQQALGQGPQFIFQYYREEENGRGNFPPRFSGLQFPNYSSELNVNALELDDSALYLCASSLGDRGRGNTEAFFGQGTRLTVV.

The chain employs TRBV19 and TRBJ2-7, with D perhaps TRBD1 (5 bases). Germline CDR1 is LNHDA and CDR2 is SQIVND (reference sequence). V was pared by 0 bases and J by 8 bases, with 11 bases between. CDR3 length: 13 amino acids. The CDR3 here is CASSIDLLGQQYF. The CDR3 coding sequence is TGTGCCAGTAGTATAGATCTATTGGGGCAGCAGTACTTC. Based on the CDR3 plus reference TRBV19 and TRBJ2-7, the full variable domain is DGGITQSPKYLFRKEGQNVTLSCEQNLNHDAMYWYRQDPGQGLRLIYYSQIVNDFQKGDIAEGYSVSREKKESFPLTVTSAQKNPTAFYLCASSIDLLGQQYFGPGTRLTVT.

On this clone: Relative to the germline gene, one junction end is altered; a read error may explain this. The CDR3 region is CASSLVGPHF. As DNA, the CDR3 is TGTGCCAGCAGCTTGGTGGGGCCCCACTTC. The J gene is TRBJ1-2, the V gene TRBV5-8; the D gene is possibly TRBD1 (5 bases). The CDR3 is made up of 10 amino acids. Germline V gene sequence: CDR1 SGHTS, CDR2 YDEGEE.